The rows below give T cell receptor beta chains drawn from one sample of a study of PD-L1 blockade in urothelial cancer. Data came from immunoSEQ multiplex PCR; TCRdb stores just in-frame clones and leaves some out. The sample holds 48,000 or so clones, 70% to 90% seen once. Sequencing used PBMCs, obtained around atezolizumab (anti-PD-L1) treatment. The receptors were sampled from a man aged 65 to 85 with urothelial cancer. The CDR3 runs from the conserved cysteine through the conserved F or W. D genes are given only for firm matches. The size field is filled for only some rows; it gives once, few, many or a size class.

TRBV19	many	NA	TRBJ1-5	CASSRRVGQPQHF	TGTGCCAGTAGCCGCAGGGTTGGTCAGCCCCAGCATTTT
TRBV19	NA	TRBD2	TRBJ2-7	CASSMGLAGEQYF	TGTGCCAGTAGTATGGGACTAGCGGGAGAGCAGTACTTC
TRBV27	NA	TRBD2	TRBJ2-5	CASSFGLAGGGGVGETQYF	TGTGCCAGCAGTTTCGGACTAGCGGGAGGGGGCGGGGTGGGAGAGACCCAGTACTTC
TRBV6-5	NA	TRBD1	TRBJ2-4	CASRDSQGDIQYF	TGTGCCAGTCGCGACTCCCAGGGGGACATTCAGTACTTC
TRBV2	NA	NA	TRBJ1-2	CASRGEDYGYTF	TGTGCCAGCAGGGGAGAGGACTATGGCTACACCTTC
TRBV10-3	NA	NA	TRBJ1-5	CAISGVHGPQHF	TGTGCCATCAGCGGGGTGCACGGGCCCCAGCATTTT
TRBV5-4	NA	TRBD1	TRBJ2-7	CASSPGTGRYEQYF	TGTGCCAGCAGCCCCGGGACAGGGCGTTACGAGCAGTACTTC
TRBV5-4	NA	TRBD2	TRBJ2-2	CASSLSGRSTGELFF	TGTGCCAGCAGTCTTAGCGGGAGGAGCACCGGGGAGCTGTTTTTT
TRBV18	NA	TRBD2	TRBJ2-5	CASSPRTSGQETQYF	TGTGCCAGCTCACCGCGGACTAGCGGACAAGAGACCCAGTACTTC
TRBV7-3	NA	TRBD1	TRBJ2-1	CASSPPGQGYNEQFF	TGTGCCAGCAGCCCTCCGGGACAGGGCTACAATGAGCAGTTCTTC
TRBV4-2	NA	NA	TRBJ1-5	CASSPRSNQPQHF	TGTGCCAGCAGTCCGCGGAGCAATCAGCCCCAGCATTTT
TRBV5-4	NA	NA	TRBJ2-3	CASSLDQLSTDTQYF	TGTGCCAGCAGCTTGGACCAGTTATCCACAGATACGCAGTATTTT